The 21 T cell receptor beta chains below were found in one sample sequenced in a study of shared clonotypes between healthy human individuals. TCRdb's copy holds only in-frame clones and misses some; the assay was immunoSEQ multiplex PCR. Of approximately 2.5 million clones in the sample, roughly 93% were seen once. Material: naive CD4+ T cells from PBMCs. The subset denotes: CD45RA+ positively selected. These receptors originate from a man aged 18-30 years in good health. Some clones in this sample may be carry-over from other donors' samples.

The chain is built from TRBV5-4 and TRBJ2-1; 10 bases are shared with TRBD2. Germline V CDR1 and CDR2: SGHNT, YYREEE (reference sequence). This CDR3 comprises 18 residues. V trimming: 4 bases; J trimming: 0 bases; junction bases outside the gene matches: 10. The CDR3 bases are TGTGCCAGCAGCCACCCTAGCGGGAGCGGGAGCTCCTACAATGAGCAGTTCTTC. This gives the protein CASSHPSGSGSSYNEQFF.

The J gene is TRBJ2-5, the V gene TRBV7-3; perhaps D is TRBD1 or TRBD2 (5 bases each). The CDR3 runs 15 residues. V gave up 3 bases and J gave up 2 bases, with 13 bases separating them. Germline assignment: CDR1 SGHTA and CDR2 FQGTGA. CDR3 sequence (DNA): TGTGCCAGCAGCTTTTTCCCGGGGCAACAAGAGACCCAGTACTTC. It yields the protein CASSFFPGQQETQYF.

In regard to this clone: Other DNA sequences in this specimen translate into the identical CDR3. The chain joins TRBV6-5 to TRBJ2-7; 7 nucleotides agree with TRBD1. Germline V gene sequence: CDR1 MNHEY, CDR2 SVGAGI. V lost 6 bases and J lost 2; bases outside the gene matches: 4. The CDR3 is made up of 13 amino acids. CDR3 region: CASSRTGTYEQYF. In DNA, the CDR3 is TGTGCCAGCAGCCGGACAGGAACCTACGAGCAGTACTTC.

This rearrangement joins TRBV29-1 to TRBJ2-2; no firm D call. The V gene lost 5 bases and the J gene lost 5 bases, with 9 bases spanning the gap. Germline CDR1 SQVTM, CDR2 ANQGSEA. The CDR3 spans 12 residues. The CDR3 protein is CSVYRVTGELFF. DNA for the CDR3: TGCAGCGTTTATCGGGTTACCGGGGAGCTGTTTTTT.

In DNA, the CDR3 is TGTGCCTGGAGTGGACTAGCGGGAGTATACGCGCAGTTCTTC. Encoded protein: CAWSGLAGVYAQFF. The chain recombines TRBV30 with TRBJ2-1, with 12 bases fitting TRBD2. Germline loops: CDR1 GTSNPN, CDR2 SVGIG (reference sequence). This CDR3 spans 14 amino acids. V was pared by 1 base and J by 12 bases, with 7 bases of the junction left unmatched. Full variable domain (outside the CDR3, taken from reference TRBV30 and TRBJ2-1): SQTIHQWPATLVQPVGSPLSLECTVEGTSNPNLYWYRQAAGRGLQLLFYSVGIGQISSEVPQNLSASRPQDRQFILSSKKLLLSDSGFYLCAWSGLAGVYAQFFGPGTRLTVL.

This clone was picked up one time. The rearrangement links TRBV29-1 to TRBJ1-1; no firm D call. CDR3 length equals 13 residues. V lost 5 bases and J lost 0, with 10 bases in between. Per germline, CDR1 SQVTM and CDR2 ANQGSEA. CDR3 in amino acids: CSVCPLVNTEAFF. CDR3 in DNA: TGCAGCGTTTGCCCCCTTGTGAACACTGAAGCTTTCTTT.

This clone was picked up a small number of times. The rearrangement links TRBV29-1 to TRBJ1-1; TRBD1 is a possible D gene (5 bases). CDR3 length: 12 amino acids. V lost 6 bases to trimming and J lost 1 base, with 9 bases between them. Germline-derived CDR1 and CDR2 are SQVTM and ANQGSEA. This CDR3 reads CSVQRGNTEAFF. CDR3 DNA: TGCAGCGTACAGAGGGGGAACACTGAAGCTTTCTTT.

The chain has TRBV18 and TRBJ2-2; no definite D call. With 0 bases removed from V and 3 bases from J, the gap between germline ends came to 11 bases. Germline-derived CDR1 and CDR2 are KGHSH and LQKENI. The CDR3 is 16 amino acids. CDR3 nucleotides: TGTGCCAGCTCACCACCTTCTTTACGGGACACCGGGGAGCTGTTTTTT. Translation gives CASSPPSLRDTGELFF.

The chain uses TRBV18 and TRBJ2-7; D not certain. Germline CDR1 and CDR2: KGHSH and LQKENI. The V gene lost 6 bases and the J gene lost 3 bases, with 15 bases spanning the gap. The CDR3 is 14 residues long. The chain's CDR3 is CASSPVGPGYEQYF. The CDR3 DNA sequence: TGTGCCAGCTCCCCCGTGGGTCCGGGCTACGAGCAGTACTTC.

The V call is TRBV18, the J call TRBJ2-7; the match to TRBD1 covers 8 bases. The germline CDR1 and CDR2 sequences are KGHSH and LQKENI. The J segment lost 3 bases and the V segment lost 3 bases, leaving 10 bases of the junction unmatched. This CDR3 is 16 amino acids long. The CDR3 loop reads CASSPPGQVKIYEQYF. DNA for the CDR3: TGTGCCAGCTCACCGCCGGGACAGGTTAAAATCTACGAGCAGTACTTC.

This chain uses TRBV27 with TRBJ2-2; D is unclear. The germline CDR1 and CDR2 sequences are MNHEY and SMNVEV (reference sequence). CDR3 length: 15 amino acids. V dropped 9 bases and J dropped 1 base, with 15 bases sitting between them. The CDR3 coding sequence is TGTGCCAGATCAATCACAGAGATGAACACCGGGGAGCTGTTTTTT. This gives the protein CARSITEMNTGELFF.

The chain joins TRBV7-2 to TRBJ1-2; weak D call: TRBD1 (5 bases). The CDR3 consists of 15 residues. Germline assignment: CDR1 SGHTA and CDR2 FQGNSA. V was trimmed by 4 bases and J by 4 bases, leaving 16 bases between them. The CDR3 is CASSSGGAKIYGYTF. DNA for the CDR3: TGTGCCAGCAGCTCGGGAGGGGCTAAAATCTATGGCTACACCTTC.

The chain employs TRBV10-2 and TRBJ2-4, with D possibly TRBD2 on 6 matching bases. V was shortened by 0 bases and J by 0 bases, with 12 bases between the two germline ends. This CDR3 is built from 17 residues. Germline-derived CDR1 and CDR2 are WSHSY and SAAADI. CDR3 sequence (DNA): TGCGCCAGCAGTGAGTCGACGACGGGACTAGCCAAAAACATTCAGTACTTC. Its translation is CASSESTTGLAKNIQYF.

The J gene is TRBJ2-7, the V gene TRBV6-1; weak D call: TRBD2 (6 bases). The V gene's germline CDR1 is MNHNS and CDR2 SASEGT. The V gene lost 8 bases and the J gene lost 0 bases, with 8 bases spanning the gap. The length of the CDR3 is 12 residues. Here the CDR3 DNA reads TGTGCCAGCCTAGCGTCCTCCTACGAGCAGTACTTC. Amino acid sequence: CASLASSYEQYF.

V usage is TRBV4-2 and J usage is TRBJ1-2; 9 bases line up with TRBD1. Germline trimming cut 1 base from V and 1 base from J; bases unmatched to any gene: 10. This CDR3 region has 18 residues. Germline V gene sequence: CDR1 LGHNA, CDR2 YNFKEQ. CDR3 nucleotide sequence: TGTGCCAGCAGCCAAGGGGTTAGGACAGGGGCGAATAACTATGGCTACACCTTC. Amino acids: CASSQGVRTGANNYGYTF.

The rearrangement joins TRBV19 to TRBJ1-3; D might be TRBD1 (6 bases). The ends were cut back, 3 bases at V and 0 bases at J, with 9 bases in the middle. Germline V gene lookup returns CDR1 LNHDA and CDR2 SQIVND (reference sequence). The CDR3 is 15 residues long. The CDR3: CASSILGASGNTIYF. CDR3 DNA sequence: TGTGCCAGTAGTATCTTGGGGGCCTCTGGAAACACCATATATTTT.

This clone has a single count. The chain uses TRBV7-3 and TRBJ2-1, with TRBD2 as a possible D gene (5 bases). Germline loops: CDR1 SGHTA, CDR2 FQGTGA. Trimming took 8 bases from V and 10 from J, leaving 33 bases between them. The CDR3 runs to 18 residues. The CDR3 DNA follows: TGTGCCAGCGACCATGCGTGTTCGGCCCCAACAAGAGGGCAGGAGCAGTTCTTC. Translation gives CASDHACSAPTRGQEQFF.

The V and J genes are TRBV5-6 and TRBJ2-4; a possible D gene is TRBD2 (5 bases). The CDR3 loop spans 13 amino acids. The V gene's germline CDR1 is SGHDT and CDR2 YYEEEE. V lost 6 bases, J lost 5 bases, and 12 bases lay in between. This CDR3 is CASKRLTENIQYF. In nucleotides, the CDR3 is TGTGCCAGCAAGCGGCTAACGGAAAACATTCAGTACTTC. Full variable domain (rest looked up from reference TRBV5-6 and TRBJ2-4): DAGVTQSPTHLIKTRGQQVTLRCSPKSGHDTVSWYQQALGQGPQFIFQYYEEEERQRGNFPDRFSGHQFPNYSSELNVNALLLGDSALYLCASKRLTENIQYFGAGTRLSVL.

The rearrangement links TRBV5-4 to TRBJ2-3, with D possibly being TRBD2 (6 bases). The CDR3 is made up of 16 amino acids. Trimming took off 4 bases at V and 2 bases at J, with 17 bases between the two ends. Germline V CDR1 and CDR2: SGHNT, YYREEE (reference sequence). CDR3 protein: CASSRTGTQFTDTQYF. The CDR3 nucleotides read TGTGCCAGCAGCCGAACCGGGACTCAATTCACAGATACGCAGTATTTT. Using reference TRBV5-4 and TRBJ2-3 for the parts outside the CDR3, the full variable domain is ETGVTQSPTHLIKTRGQQVTLRCSSQSGHNTVSWYQQALGQGPQFIFQYYREEENGRGNFPPRFSGLQFPNYSSELNVNALELDDSALYLCASSRTGTQFTDTQYFGPGTRLTVL.

The rearrangement uses TRBV27 and TRBJ2-7; weak D call: TRBD2 (6 bases). This CDR3 comprises 15 residues. Germline assignment: CDR1 MNHEY and CDR2 SMNVEV (reference sequence). The V gene lost 3 bases and the J gene lost 2 bases, with 14 bases spanning the gap. The DNA for the CDR3 is TGTGCCAGCAGTTTGAAAGGGACTGGCACCTACGAGCAGTACTTC. Amino acids: CASSLKGTGTYEQYF.

This clone turned up a few times. The V gene is TRBV27, the J gene TRBJ1-2, with 10 bases matching TRBD1. CDR1 is MNHEY, CDR2 SMNVEV, per germline (reference sequence). The CDR3 sequence is 17 residues long. Losses at the gene ends were 4 bases for V and 1 base for J; bases not matched to a gene: 9. This CDR3 is CASSSTPGDRGNYGYTF. CDR3 nucleotides: TGTGCCAGCAGTTCCACCCCCGGGGACAGGGGTAACTATGGCTACACCTTC.